Detailed here is one T cell receptor (beta chain). What it binds is unknown. Generated by immunoSEQ multiplex PCR, the TCRdb table keeps only in-frame clones and is missing some. The data hold 85,000 to 130,000 clones, with approximately 78% observed a single time. These data belong to a study of T cell clones after liver transplantation. Study-wide findings and caveats: Graft donor-reactive T cells may have migrated into the graft rather than being deleted.

This TCR came from a human donor who received a liver transplant. Sample: CD4+ T cells from blood, taken before liver transplant.

The CDR3 DNA sequence: TGTGCCAGCACCAGTCAGGGGAGTAGCGGGGAGCTGTTTTTT. It is translated as CASTSQGSSGELFF. The V and J genes are TRBV11-2 and TRBJ2-2; perhaps TRBD1 as D (6 bases). With 7 bases removed from V and 7 bases from J, the gap between germline ends came to 16 bases. CDR1 is SGHAT and CDR2 is FQNNGV in the germline V gene. This CDR3 comprises 14 residues.